This T cell receptor (beta chain) was identified during a study of blood T cells in healthy people across ages. Overall study findings and caveats: PBMCs went unsorted, and a conclusive naive versus antigen-experienced comparison was therefore prevented. Among T cells, TCR beta diversity per million cells dropped roughly linearly as age rose.

Through a sample-barcoded 5' primer and a J-beta primer mix, a second PCR was run for roughly 6 to 11 cycles. Per-sample output comprised a minimum of 2.5 million paired-end reads containing CDR3. TCRdb redid the calling of the 5' RACE reads with MiXCR, one entry per CDR3 protein. Here the sample spans some 1.1 million distinct CDR3 sequences, around two fifths being singletons. Turning to this clonotype: As yet, its antigen is unknown.

CDR1 and CDR2 (germline): DFQATT, SNEGSKA (reference sequence). The length of the CDR3 is 16 residues. Trimming took off 5 bases at V and 0 bases at J, with 17 bases between the two ends. Isolation of PBMCs gave at least 7 million cells per sample. This TCR came from a young man in good health. The chain has TRBV20-1 and TRBJ2-4, with D possibly matching TRBD2 (5 bases). The sample comprised blood. The CDR3 region has the DNA TGCAGTGCTTTCCCAGGAGGCTCAGTAGCCAAAAACATTCAGTACTTC. Translated, it gives CSAFPGGSVAKNIQYF.